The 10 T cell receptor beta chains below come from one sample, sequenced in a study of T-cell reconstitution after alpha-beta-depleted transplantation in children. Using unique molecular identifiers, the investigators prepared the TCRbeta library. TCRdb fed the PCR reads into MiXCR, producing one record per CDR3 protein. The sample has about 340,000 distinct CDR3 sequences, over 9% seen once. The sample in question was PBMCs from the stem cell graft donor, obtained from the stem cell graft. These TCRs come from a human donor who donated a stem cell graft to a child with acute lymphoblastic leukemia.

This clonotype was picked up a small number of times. The CDR3 DNA sequence: TGTGCCACCAGTGATTTTTTCAGGGGAAGCACCGGGGAGCTGTTTTTT. Amino acid sequence: CATSDFFRGSTGELFF. The chain links TRBV24-1 to TRBJ2-2, with a possible D match to TRBD1 (6 bases). Trimming shortened V by 1 base and J by 4 bases, and 12 bases separated the two germline ends. The germline V gene encodes CDR1 KGHDR and CDR2 SFDVKD. There are 16 residues in the CDR3.

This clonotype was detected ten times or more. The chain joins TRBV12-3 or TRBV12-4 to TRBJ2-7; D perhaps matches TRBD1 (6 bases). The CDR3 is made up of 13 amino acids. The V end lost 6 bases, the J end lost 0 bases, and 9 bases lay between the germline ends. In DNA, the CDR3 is TGTGCCAGCAGACACAGGGACTCCTACGAGCAGTACTTC. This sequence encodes CASRHRDSYEQYF.

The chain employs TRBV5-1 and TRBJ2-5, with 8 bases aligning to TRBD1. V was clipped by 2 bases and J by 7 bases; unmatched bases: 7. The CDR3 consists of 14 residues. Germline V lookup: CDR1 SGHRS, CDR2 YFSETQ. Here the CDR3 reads CASSLQGGLATQYF. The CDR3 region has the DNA TGCGCCAGCAGCTTACAGGGGGGATTAGCGACCCAGTACTTC.

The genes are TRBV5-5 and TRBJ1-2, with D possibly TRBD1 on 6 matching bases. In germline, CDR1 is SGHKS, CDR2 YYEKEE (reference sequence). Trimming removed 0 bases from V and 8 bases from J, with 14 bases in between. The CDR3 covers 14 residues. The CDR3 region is CASSLGSGEVGYTF. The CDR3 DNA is TGTGCCAGCAGCTTGGGGTCAGGGGAAGTCGGCTACACCTTC.

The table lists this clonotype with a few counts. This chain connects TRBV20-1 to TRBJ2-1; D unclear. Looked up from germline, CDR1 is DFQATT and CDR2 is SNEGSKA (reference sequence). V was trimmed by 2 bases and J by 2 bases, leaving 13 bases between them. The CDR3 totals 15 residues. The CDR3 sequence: CSARLLPLAYNEQFF. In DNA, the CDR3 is TGCAGTGCTAGATTACTTCCGCTCGCCTACAATGAGCAGTTCTTC.

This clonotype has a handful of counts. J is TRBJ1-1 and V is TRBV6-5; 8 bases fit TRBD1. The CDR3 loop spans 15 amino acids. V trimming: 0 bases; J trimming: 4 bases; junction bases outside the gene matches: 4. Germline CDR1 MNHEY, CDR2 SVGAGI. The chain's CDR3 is CASSYSITGGTEAFF. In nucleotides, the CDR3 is TGTGCCAGCAGTTACTCGATTACAGGGGGCACTGAAGCTTTCTTT.

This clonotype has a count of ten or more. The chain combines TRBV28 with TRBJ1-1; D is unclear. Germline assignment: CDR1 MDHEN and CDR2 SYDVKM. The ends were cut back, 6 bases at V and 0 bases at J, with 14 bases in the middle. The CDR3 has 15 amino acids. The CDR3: CASSPSGIMNTEAFF. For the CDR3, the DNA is TGTGCCAGCAGCCCGTCGGGGATCATGAACACTGAAGCTTTCTTT.

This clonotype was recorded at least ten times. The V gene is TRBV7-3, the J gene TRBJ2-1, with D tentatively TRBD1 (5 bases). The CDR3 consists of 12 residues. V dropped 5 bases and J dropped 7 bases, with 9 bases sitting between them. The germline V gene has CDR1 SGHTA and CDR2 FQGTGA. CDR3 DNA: TGTGCCAGCAGCAAGGGGTATAATGAGCAGTTCTTC. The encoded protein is CASSKGYNEQFF. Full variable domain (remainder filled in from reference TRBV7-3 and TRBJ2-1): GAGVSQTPSNKVTEKGKYVELRCDPISGHTALYWYRQSLGQGPEFLIYFQGTGAADDSGLPNDRFFAVRPEGSVSTLKIQRTERGDSAVYLCASSKGYNEQFFGPGTRLTVL.

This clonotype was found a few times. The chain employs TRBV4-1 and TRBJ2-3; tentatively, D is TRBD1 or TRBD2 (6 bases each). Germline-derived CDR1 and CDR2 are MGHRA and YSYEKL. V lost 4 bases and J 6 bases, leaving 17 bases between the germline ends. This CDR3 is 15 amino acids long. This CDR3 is CASSPEPGDWDTQYF. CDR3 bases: TGCGCCAGCAGCCCAGAACCAGGGGACTGGGATACGCAGTATTTT.

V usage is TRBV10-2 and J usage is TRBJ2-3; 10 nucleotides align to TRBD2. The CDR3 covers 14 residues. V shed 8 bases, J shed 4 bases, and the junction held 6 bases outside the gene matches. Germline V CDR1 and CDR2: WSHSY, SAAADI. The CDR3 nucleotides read TGCGCCAGCTTCAGCGGGAGGGCCCCAGATACGCAGTATTTT. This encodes CASFSGRAPDTQYF.